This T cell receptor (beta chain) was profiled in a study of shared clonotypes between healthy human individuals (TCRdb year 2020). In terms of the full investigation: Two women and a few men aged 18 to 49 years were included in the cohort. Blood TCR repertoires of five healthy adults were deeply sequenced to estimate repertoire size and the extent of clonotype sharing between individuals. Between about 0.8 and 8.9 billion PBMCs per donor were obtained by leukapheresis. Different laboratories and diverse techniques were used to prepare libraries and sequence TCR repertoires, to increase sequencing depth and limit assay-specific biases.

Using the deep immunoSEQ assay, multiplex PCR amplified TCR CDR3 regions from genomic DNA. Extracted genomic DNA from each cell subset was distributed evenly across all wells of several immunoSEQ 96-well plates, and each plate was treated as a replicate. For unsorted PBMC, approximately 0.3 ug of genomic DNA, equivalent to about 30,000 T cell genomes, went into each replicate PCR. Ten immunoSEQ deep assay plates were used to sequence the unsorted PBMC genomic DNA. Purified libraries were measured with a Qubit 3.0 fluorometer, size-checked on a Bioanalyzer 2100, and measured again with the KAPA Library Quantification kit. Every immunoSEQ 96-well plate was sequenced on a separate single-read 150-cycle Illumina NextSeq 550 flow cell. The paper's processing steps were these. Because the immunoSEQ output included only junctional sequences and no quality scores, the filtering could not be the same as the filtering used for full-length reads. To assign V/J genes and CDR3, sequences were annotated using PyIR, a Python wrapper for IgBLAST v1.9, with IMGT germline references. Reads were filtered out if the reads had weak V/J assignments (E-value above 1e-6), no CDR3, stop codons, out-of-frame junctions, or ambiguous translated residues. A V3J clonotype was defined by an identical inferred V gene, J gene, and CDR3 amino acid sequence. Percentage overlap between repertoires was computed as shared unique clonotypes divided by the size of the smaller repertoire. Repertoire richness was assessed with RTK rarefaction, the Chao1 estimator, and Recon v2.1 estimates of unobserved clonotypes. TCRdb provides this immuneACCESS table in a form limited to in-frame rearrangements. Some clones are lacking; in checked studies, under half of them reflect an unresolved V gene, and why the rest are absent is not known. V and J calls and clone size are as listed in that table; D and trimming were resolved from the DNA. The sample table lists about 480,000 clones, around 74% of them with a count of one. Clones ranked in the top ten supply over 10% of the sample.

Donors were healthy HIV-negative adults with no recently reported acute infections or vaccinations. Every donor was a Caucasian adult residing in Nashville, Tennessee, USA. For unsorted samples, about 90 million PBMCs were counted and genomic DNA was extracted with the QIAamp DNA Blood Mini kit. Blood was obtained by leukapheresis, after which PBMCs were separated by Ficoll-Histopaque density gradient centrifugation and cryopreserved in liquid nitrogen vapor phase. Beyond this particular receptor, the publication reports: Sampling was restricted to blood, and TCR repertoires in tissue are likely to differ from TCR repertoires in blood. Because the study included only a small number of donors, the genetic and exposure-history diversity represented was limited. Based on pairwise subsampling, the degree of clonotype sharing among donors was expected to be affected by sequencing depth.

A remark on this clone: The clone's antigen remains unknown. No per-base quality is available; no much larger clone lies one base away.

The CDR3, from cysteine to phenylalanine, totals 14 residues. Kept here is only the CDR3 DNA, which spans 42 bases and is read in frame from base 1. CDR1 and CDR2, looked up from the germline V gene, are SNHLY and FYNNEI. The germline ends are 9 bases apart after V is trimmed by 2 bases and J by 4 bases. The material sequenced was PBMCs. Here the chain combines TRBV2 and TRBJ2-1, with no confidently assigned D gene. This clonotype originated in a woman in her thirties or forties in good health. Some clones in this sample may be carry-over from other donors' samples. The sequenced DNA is TGTGCCAGCAGTGAATCAAGGGCTTACAATGAGCAGTTCTTC. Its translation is CASSESRAYNEQFF.